Sequencing of this T cell receptor (beta chain) was carried out in a study of cytomegalovirus exposure and HLA in healthy donors. Study results and limitations: The classifier, whose performance was assessed in both the original and validation cohorts, reportedly diagnosed cytomegalovirus status with high specificity and sensitivity. Clusters of TCRs from the first cohort tended to co-occur in the roughly 120 validation repertoires (as a later analysis found).

This clone was found once. Its matching antigen is unknown. Clones were read by immunoSEQ multiplex PCR, and TCRdb kept only the in-frame ones, dropping some. The sample has 190,000 or so clones, 65% to 85% seen once; the top ten hold approximately 3%. What was sequenced was PBMCs. The sequence was obtained from a young woman in good health and CMV-seropositive.

CDR3 bases: TGTGCCAGCAGCCAAATGAACTACGGAACTGGAAACACCATATATTTT. This encodes CASSQMNYGTGNTIYF. The V and J genes are TRBV14 and TRBJ1-3; D unresolved. V shed 2 bases and J shed 2 bases, with 13 bases lying between them. This CDR3 has 16 residues. Germline V gene lookup returns CDR1 SGHDN and CDR2 FVKESK.